This T cell receptor (beta chain) was obtained from a study of blood T cells in healthy people across ages. PCR was performed a second time for about 7 to 11 cycles using a sample-barcoded 5' primer and a J-beta primer mix. TCRdb used MiXCR to reprocess the 5' RACE reads, holding one entry per CDR3 protein. This table holds 750,000 to 850,000 distinct CDR3 sequences, 25% found once. The length of the CDR3 is 13 residues. Germline lookup yields CDR1 LGHNA and CDR2 YSLEER. Collection of around 10 milliliters of peripheral blood was performed for each donor. This clonotype was seen repeatedly, ten times or more. Sequence at one end of the junction differs from germline and may be a read error. These same records also appear under a second study, on T cells of mothers and their children.

Sequences were obtained from blood. The rearrangement joins TRBV4-3 to TRBJ2-2; D is uncertain. The sequence came from a boy between 5 and 17 years old in good health. The CDR3 coding sequence is TGTGCCAGCAGCCAAGATAGGACCGGGGAGCTGTTTTTT. Its translation is CASSQDRTGELFF.